One sample yielded the 16 T cell receptor beta chains listed below, sequenced in a study of CXCR3-negative and CXCR3-positive naive CD8 T cells. The TRB cDNA libraries were prepared by 5' RACE with UMI labels. TCRdb reprocessed the 5' RACE reads and reports one entry per CDR3 protein, with no DNA. Reported are tens of thousands of distinct CDR3 sequences; the ten largest clones contain approximately 1.1%. The sample taken for sequencing was naive CXCR3- CD8+ T cells from blood. Sample subset: CD45RO-CCR7+CD27+CD95- naive CD8+ T cells lacking CXCR3 (TNR3-). The receptors here all came from a human donor in good health. Some clones in this sample may be carry-over from other donors' samples.

The gene calls are TRBV5-1 and TRBJ2-1; TCRdb's D gene call, TRBD2, goes unchecked for lack of DNA. Germline-derived CDR1 and CDR2 are SGHRS and YFSETQ. This CDR3 has 16 amino acids. The CDR3 sequence is CASSLIMAGGSNEQFF.

The chain carries TRBV14 and TRBJ2-2; TCRdb outputs TRBD1, but without DNA this stays unchecked. This CDR3 is built from 16 residues. Germline V gene sequence: CDR1 SGHDN, CDR2 FVKESK. The CDR3 loop reads CASSWYREINTGELFF.

This rearrangement joins TRBV4-3 to TRBJ1-1. The germline gives CDR1 LGHNA, CDR2 YSLEER. The CDR3 has 13 amino acids. This CDR3 is CASSQDRSTEAFF.

The chain employs TRBV29-1 and TRBJ2-5; TCRdb designates TRBD1, a call that cannot be tested without DNA. The CDR3 has 12 residues. Germline-derived CDR1 and CDR2 are SQVTM and ANQGSEA. The CDR3 spells CSSGGGGETQYF.

The V gene is TRBV13, the J gene TRBJ2-7; TCRdb's D call of TRBD1 is untestable without DNA. The CDR3 loop spans 12 amino acids. The germline gives CDR1 PRHDT, CDR2 FYEKMQ (reference sequence). CDR3 sequence reads: CASSPRGAEQYF. The full variable domain, with the rest looked up from reference TRBV13 and TRBJ2-7, is AAGVIQSPRHLIKEKRETATLKCYPIPRHDTVYWYQQGPGQDPQFLISFYEKMQSDKGSIPDRFSAQQFSDYHSELNMSSLELGDSALYFCASSPRGAEQYFGPGTRLTVT.

This sequence joins TRBV10-3 and TRBJ2-7. Germline V gene data show CDR1 as ENHRY and CDR2 as SYGVKD. The CDR3 loop spans 14 amino acids. The CDR3 spells CAISDPTDPYEQYF.

This chain connects TRBV29-1 to TRBJ2-2; there is no DNA to check the TCRdb D call of TRBD2. Germline V gene data show CDR1 as SQVTM and CDR2 as ANQGSEA. The CDR3 extends over 15 amino acids. CDR3 sequence reads: CSVELRGQNTGELFF.

The chain links TRBV5-1 to TRBJ2-1; TCRdb's D call of TRBD1 is untestable without DNA. The germline V gene encodes CDR1 SGHRS and CDR2 YFSETQ. This CDR3 has 15 residues. The CDR3 loop reads CASSLGQGTYNEQFF. Using reference TRBV5-1 and TRBJ2-1 for the parts outside the CDR3, the full variable domain is KAGVTQTPRYLIKTRGQQVTLSCSPISGHRSVSWYQQTPGQGLQFLFEYFSETQRNKGNFPGRFSGRQFSNSRSEMNVSTLELGDSALYLCASSLGQGTYNEQFFGPGTRLTVL.

The rearrangement joins TRBV5-1 to TRBJ2-7; TCRdb lists TRBD1, though no DNA is available to test this call. The CDR3 sequence is 15 residues long. Per germline, CDR1 SGHRS and CDR2 YFSETQ. CDR3 in amino acids: CASSLAEQTWDEQYF. Filled out from reference TRBV5-1 and TRBJ2-7, the complete variable domain reads KAGVTQTPRYLIKTRGQQVTLSCSPISGHRSVSWYQQTPGQGLQFLFEYFSETQRNKGNFPGRFSGRQFSNSRSEMNVSTLELGDSALYLCASSLAEQTWDEQYFGPGTRLTVT.

This rearrangement joins TRBV6-1 to TRBJ2-1; the TRBD1 assignment by TCRdb is unverifiable without DNA. CDR3 length equals 15 residues. Germline V gives CDR1 MNHNS, CDR2 SASEGT. The CDR3: CASSTGTEAYNEQFF.

The chain's CDR3 is CATSRGSNTGTASREQYF. The chain links TRBV15 to TRBJ2-7; TCRdb outputs TRBD1, but without DNA this stays unchecked. CDR3 length: 18 residues. Germline V CDR1 and CDR2: LNHNV, YYDKDF (reference sequence).

The gene calls are TRBV5-1 and TRBJ2-7; as DNA is missing, the TRBD1 call by TCRdb cannot be tested. Per germline, CDR1 SGHRS and CDR2 YFSETQ. The CDR3 runs 14 residues. This CDR3 reads CTSSTRTGRYEQYF. Complete variable domain (other parts from reference TRBV5-1 and TRBJ2-7): KAGVTQTPRYLIKTRGQQVTLSCSPISGHRSVSWYQQTPGQGLQFLFEYFSETQRNKGNFPGRFSGRQFSNSRSEMNVSTLELGDSALYLCTSSTRTGRYEQYFGPGTRLTVT.

The chain uses TRBV4-1 and TRBJ2-1; without DNA, the TCRdb call of TRBD2 cannot be checked. The length of the CDR3 is 17 residues. CDR1 MGHRA and CDR2 YSYEKL come from the germline V gene. Here the CDR3 reads CASSQPSSGGSYNEQFF.

The chain is built from TRBV20-1 and TRBJ2-5. The CDR3 length is 13 residues. The germline V gene has CDR1 DFQATT and CDR2 SNEGSKA (reference sequence). The CDR3 sequence is CSASRVPQETQYF.

This chain uses TRBV6-6 with TRBJ2-3; TCRdb's assignment of TRBD1 cannot be checked, as there is no DNA. Germline V gene sequence: CDR1 MNHNY, CDR2 SVGAGI (reference sequence). There are 13 residues in the CDR3. Here the CDR3 reads CASSTRGPDTQYF.

The V and J genes are TRBV5-1 and TRBJ2-7; TCRdb designates TRBD1, a call that cannot be tested without DNA. Germline V gives CDR1 SGHRS, CDR2 YFSETQ. The CDR3 sequence is 13 residues long. The CDR3: CASSLETAYEQYF.